The present TCR beta chain was sequenced within a study of T-cell reconstitution after alpha-beta-depleted transplantation in children. During its preparation, the TCRbeta library received unique molecular identifiers. Using its own MiXCR run on the PCR reads, TCRdb lists one record per CDR3 protein. The sample contains about half a million distinct CDR3 sequences, around 12% of which appear only once. The CDR3 contains 16 residues. The germline V gene has CDR1 MNHEY and CDR2 SVGEGT. Trimming at V came to 6 bases and at J to 4 bases, leaving 9 bases not matched to a gene. The origin of this receptor is a human donor who donated a stem cell graft to a child with combined immunodeficiency. The specimen was PBMCs from the stem cell graft donor, collected from the stem cell graft. The chain links TRBV6-2 or TRBV6-3 to TRBJ2-5, with 12 bases identical to TRBD2. CDR3 region: CASSITTSGRPETQYF. The CDR3 bases are TGTGCCAGCAGCATCACGACTAGCGGGAGACCAGAGACCCAGTACTTC.